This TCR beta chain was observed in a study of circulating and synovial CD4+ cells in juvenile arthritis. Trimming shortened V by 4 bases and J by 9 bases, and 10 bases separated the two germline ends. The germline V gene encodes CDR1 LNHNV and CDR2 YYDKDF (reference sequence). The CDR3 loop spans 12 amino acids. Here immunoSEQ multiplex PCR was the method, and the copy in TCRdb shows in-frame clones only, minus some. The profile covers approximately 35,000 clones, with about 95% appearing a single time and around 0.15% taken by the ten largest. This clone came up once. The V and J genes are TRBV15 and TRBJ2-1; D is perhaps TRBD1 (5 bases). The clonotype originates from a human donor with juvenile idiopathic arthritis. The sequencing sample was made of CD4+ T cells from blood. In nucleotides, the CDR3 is TGTGCCACCAGCATAACAGGTGCTGAGCAGTTCTTC. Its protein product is CATSITGAEQFF.